Sequencing of this T cell receptor (beta chain) was carried out in a study of blood T cell repertoires in COVID-19. The CDR3 extends over 19 amino acids. Germline V gene sequence: CDR1 MDHEN, CDR2 SYDVKM. V shed 5 bases and J shed 0 bases, with 20 bases lying between them. Per the original data handling: Reference gene primer amplification yielded estimated nucleated cell counts. Some clones are missing from TCRdb's copy, which holds only in-frame ones; the method was immunoSEQ multiplex PCR. The DNA was the basis for D and trimming; V, J and clone size are from that table. The profile shows over 150,000 clones, approximately 82% of them singletons.

Material for sequencing was peripheral blood. The sequence came from a human donor in a cohort sampled during active COVID-19. The V and J genes are TRBV28 and TRBJ2-6, with a possible D match to TRBD1 (6 bases). CDR3 coding DNA: TGTGCCAGCAGTCGGCGGACAGTTAGCCCTCGCTCTGGGGCCAACGTCCTGACTTTC. Protein product: CASSRRTVSPRSGANVLTF. Supplemented by reference TRBV28 and TRBJ2-6, the full variable domain reads DVKVTQSSRYLVKRTGEKVFLECVQDMDHENMFWYRQDPGLGLRLIYFSYDVKMKEKGDIPEGYSVSREKKERFSLILESASTNQTSMYLCASSRRTVSPRSGANVLTFGAGSRLTVL.